This T cell receptor (beta chain) is drawn from a study of CD8 T cells in Susac syndrome. Germline V gives CDR1 LGHNA, CDR2 YSLEER. V was pared by 0 bases and J by 4 bases, with 21 bases between. The CDR3 is made up of 18 amino acids. From blood CD8+ and CD4+ T cells, the TCR beta chain was sequenced. In the multiple sclerosis control group, patients were treatment-naive and had stable or active relapsing-remitting disease. The authors reverse transcribed roughly 0.5 to 1 ug RNA with random hexamers. Across 54 Vbeta and 13 Jbeta, TCR beta CDR3 was amplified with immunoSEQ multiplex PCR. TCRdb re-analysed the immunoSEQ multiplex PCR reads in MiXCR, keeping a single row per CDR3 protein. The table shows around 130,000 distinct CDR3 sequences, with 65% to 90% occurring only once.

The sequencing sample was made of CD8+ T cells from PBMCs. This TCR derives from a human donor with multiple sclerosis. V gene TRBV4-3 combines with J gene TRBJ1-2, with TRBD1 as a possible D gene (6 bases). DNA for the CDR3: TGCGCCAGCAGCCAAGATCGTACAGGGTGGAGTTTGGGCTATGGCTACACCTTC. As protein: CASSQDRTGWSLGYGYTF.